These 22 T cell receptor beta chains were sequenced from one sample in a study of PD-1 blockade in classical Hodgkin lymphoma (dated by TCRdb to the early 2020s). The library was obtained by the immunoSEQ multiplex PCR assay. Entries here come from immuneACCESS through TCRdb and include only in-frame sequences with V and J called. Some clones fail to appear in such tables; in the studies checked, an unresolved V gene covers under half of the shortfall, and the cause of the remainder is unknown. The sample table records 25,000 to 30,000 clones; over 60% of these occur just once. The ten largest clones add up to less than 3% of the sample. Explained via the paper, the time point label denotes: cycle 1 day 1 (C1D1), immediately before nivolumab initiation. Every trial patient had relapsed after autologous stem cell transplantation, and cohorts A, B and C differed in prior brentuximab vedotin exposure. CD4+ T cells were purified from thawed PBMCs by magnetic negative selection with a Miltenyi CD4+ T cell isolation kit.

Specimen: CD4+ T cells from blood, collected at baseline. Every receptor here comes from a human donor with classical Hodgkin lymphoma.

The chain recombines TRBV7-3 with TRBJ2-5, with 10 bases lining up with TRBD1. This CDR3 has 17 amino acids. Losses at the gene ends were 3 bases for V and 5 bases for J; bases not matched to a gene: 12. Germline assignment: CDR1 SGHTA and CDR2 FQGTGA. Written as DNA, the CDR3 is TGTGCCAGCAGCTTGGGACAGGGGTCAGGAGCAGGGGAGACCCAGTACTTC. Amino acid sequence: CASSLGQGSGAGETQYF.

The table lists this clone with a few counts. J is TRBJ2-2 and V is TRBV28, with TRBD2 matching over 7 bases. This CDR3 is built from 14 residues. V lost 2 bases, J lost 3 bases, and 0 bases stayed unmatched. The germline gives CDR1 MDHEN, CDR2 SYDVKM. DNA of the CDR3: TGTGCCAGCAGTTTAGGGGGGGACACCGGGGAGCTGTTTTTT. Protein: CASSLGGDTGELFF.

This clone was seen a single time. This sequence joins TRBV19 and TRBJ2-5; no clear D gene. Germline V gene sequence: CDR1 LNHDA, CDR2 SQIVND (reference sequence). The CDR3 consists of 11 residues. V gave up 4 bases and J gave up 4 bases, with 4 bases separating them. The CDR3 region is CASSTGETQYF. CDR3 coding DNA: TGTGCCAGTAGTACAGGAGAGACCCAGTACTTC.

The J gene is TRBJ2-7, the V gene TRBV6-5; no clear D gene. CDR1 is MNHEY, CDR2 SVGAGI, per germline. There are 16 residues in the CDR3. V was shortened by 0 bases and J by 6 bases, with 18 bases between the two germline ends. In nucleotides, the CDR3 is TGTGCCAGCAGTTACTCGATTAGGGTCCCTTCTGCCGAGCAGTACTTC. Translating it yields CASSYSIRVPSAEQYF.

The genes are TRBV27 and TRBJ1-5, with 7 bases lining up with TRBD1. V was clipped by 2 bases and J by 1 base; unmatched bases: 2. Germline V gene lookup returns CDR1 MNHEY and CDR2 SMNVEV (reference sequence). The CDR3 length is 15 residues. In DNA form, the CDR3 reads TGTGCCAGCAGTTTAAACAGGGGCAGCAATCAGCCCCAGCATTTT. This translates into CASSLNRGSNQPQHF.

This sequence joins TRBV5-1 and TRBJ2-7, with a possible D match to TRBD1 (6 bases). There are 15 residues in the CDR3. Germline V lookup: CDR1 SGHRS, CDR2 YFSETQ. V lost 0 bases to trimming and J lost 6 bases, with 16 bases between them. The CDR3 DNA reads as TGCGCCAGCAGCTTGGCCAGGCAGGGCAGGGGCGAGCAGTACTTC. This encodes CASSLARQGRGEQYF.

V gene TRBV4-3 combines with J gene TRBJ1-2; tentatively, D is TRBD1 (6 bases). The CDR3 totals 16 residues. The germline V gene has CDR1 LGHNA and CDR2 YSLEER. Trimming removed 0 bases from V and 3 bases from J, with 14 bases in between. The CDR3 DNA sequence: TGCGCCAGCAGCCAAGATTTCCGGGGGCTTGACTATGGCTACACCTTC. Translated: CASSQDFRGLDYGYTF.

V gene TRBV6-1 combines with J gene TRBJ2-7; 7 bases align to TRBD1. CDR1 is MNHNS, CDR2 SASEGT, per germline. The ends lost 3 bases at V and 1 base at J; junction bases unmatched: 6. The length of the CDR3 is 15 residues. The DNA of the CDR3 is TGTGCCAGCAGTGACCGACAGGGCCTTTCCTACGAGCAGTACTTC. As protein: CASSDRQGLSYEQYF.

The chain is built from TRBV5-1 and TRBJ1-2, with D maybe TRBD1 (6 bases). The germline V and J ends were trimmed by 4 bases and 7 bases, with 23 bases remaining between them. There are 16 residues in the CDR3. Germline V CDR1 and CDR2: SGHRS, YFSETQ. The CDR3: CASSDGQLVFRPGYTF. The CDR3 bases are TGCGCCAGCAGCGATGGACAGTTAGTCTTCCGCCCTGGCTACACCTTC.

The chain combines TRBV28 with TRBJ1-4; D remains unclear. The germline V and J ends were trimmed by 6 bases and 10 bases, with 27 bases remaining between them. Germline CDR1 is MDHEN and CDR2 is SYDVKM. The CDR3 is 17 amino acids. CDR3 sequence: CASSLLAPGRMSGKLFF. As DNA, the CDR3 is TGTGCCAGCAGCCTTTTGGCGCCTGGACGGATGAGTGGAAAACTGTTTTTT. Variable domain in full (rest from reference TRBV28 and TRBJ1-4): DVKVTQSSRYLVKRTGEKVFLECVQDMDHENMFWYRQDPGLGLRLIYFSYDVKMKEKGDIPEGYSVSREKKERFSLILESASTNQTSMYLCASSLLAPGRMSGKLFFGSGTQLSVL.

The chain carries TRBV7-3 and TRBJ2-5; no clear D gene. The germline V gene has CDR1 SGHTA and CDR2 FQGTGA. V gave up 5 bases and J gave up 2 bases, with 9 bases separating them. There are 13 residues in the CDR3. CDR3 protein: CASSVLRQETQYF. DNA for the CDR3: TGTGCCAGCAGCGTACTTCGGCAAGAGACCCAGTACTTC.

Concerning this clone itself: It is likely a read error, because the conserved phenylalanine at the end of the CDR3 is missing. The DNA is left out, because the CDR3 cannot be placed on it with certainty; the CDR3 is given as TCRdb lists it. J is TRBJ1-5 and V is TRBV7-8; the table's D call TRBD1 went unverified against the DNA. Per germline, CDR1 SGHVS and CDR2 FQNEAQ. Inclusive of both ends, the CDR3 amounts to 20 amino acids. This chain's CDR3 is CASSSRTGGGQPQHFGDAKL.

This clone appeared a single time. In nucleotides, the CDR3 is TGCGCCAGCAGCCCGGGACAGGGGAGGACAGATACGCAGTATTTT. Its translation is CASSPGQGRTDTQYF. This chain links TRBV5-1 with TRBJ2-3; 10 bases match TRBD1. Trimming cost V 4 bases and J 3 bases; bases outside gene matches: 5. This CDR3 spans 15 amino acids. Germline lookup yields CDR1 SGHRS and CDR2 YFSETQ.

This chain links TRBV7-9 with TRBJ1-1; weak D call: TRBD1 (6 bases). The ends were cut back, 6 bases at V and 1 base at J, with 12 bases in the middle. The CDR3 totals 14 residues. The germline CDR1 and CDR2 sequences are SEHNR and FQNEAQ (reference sequence). The CDR3 DNA reads as TGTGCCAGCAGGTCCGGGACAACGAACACTGAAGCTTTCTTT. Its translation is CASRSGTTNTEAFF.

This chain uses TRBV28 with TRBJ1-1; TRBD1 matches at 8 bases. The V gene end was trimmed by 6 bases and the J gene end by 1 base; junction bases not matched to a gene: 4. Germline CDR1 MDHEN, CDR2 SYDVKM. This CDR3 region has 14 residues. The CDR3 here is CASRKQGGNTEAFF. CDR3 DNA: TGTGCCAGCAGGAAACAGGGGGGGAACACTGAAGCTTTCTTT.

This clone turned up a few times. The genes are TRBV10-3 and TRBJ2-7; 9 bases fit TRBD1. V was pared by 6 bases and J by 0 bases, with 3 bases of the junction left unmatched. This CDR3 has 14 residues. Per the germline V gene, CDR1 is ENHRY and CDR2 is SYGVKD. The CDR3, as DNA: TGTGCCATCAGGGGGGACAGGGCCTCCTACGAGCAGTACTTC. Protein sequence: CAIRGDRASYEQYF.

The table lists this clone with a few counts. V usage is TRBV7-6 and J usage is TRBJ2-2; either TRBD1 or TRBD2 may supply D (5 bases each). The CDR3 totals 14 residues. CDR1 SGHVS and CDR2 FNYEAQ come from the germline V gene. V was pared by 5 bases and J by 1 base, with 8 bases between. CDR3 coding DNA: TGTGCCAGCAGCCAGAGGGGGAACACCGGGGAGCTGTTTTTT. This translates into CASSQRGNTGELFF.

CDR3 protein: CASSLAISGAVGQFF. The CDR3 nucleotides read TGTGCCAGCAGCTTAGCGATTAGCGGGGCGGTGGGGCAGTTCTTC. The rearrangement joins TRBV7-2 to TRBJ2-1; 8 nucleotides agree with TRBD2. The CDR3 runs 15 residues. The V segment lost 0 bases and the J segment 12 bases; nucleotides outside the gene matches: 10. Germline values: CDR1 SGHTA, CDR2 FQGNSA. Full variable domain (outside the CDR3, taken from reference TRBV7-2 and TRBJ2-1): GAGVSQSPSNKVTEKGKDVELRCDPISGHTALYWYRQSLGQGLEFLIYFQGNSAPDKSGLPSDRFSAERTGGSVSTLTIQRTQQEDSAVYLCASSLAISGAVGQFFGPGTRLTVL.

The chain couples TRBV19 to TRBJ2-3; 12 bases agree with TRBD2. The CDR3 runs 18 residues. V lost 5 bases and J lost 1; bases outside the gene matches: 10. The germline gives CDR1 LNHDA, CDR2 SQIVND (reference sequence). CDR3 in DNA: TGTGCCAGTAGTCCAGGCCGAAGACTAGCGGGGGGCACAGATACGCAGTATTTT. As protein: CASSPGRRLAGGTDTQYF.

V usage is TRBV4-3 and J usage is TRBJ2-1; 7 bases map to TRBD2. J was trimmed by 5 bases and V by 0 bases; bases with no gene match: 19. The germline CDR1 and CDR2 sequences are LGHNA and YSLEER. The CDR3 extends over 20 amino acids. The CDR3: CASSQDRDYSAGSPDNEQFF. The CDR3 nucleotides are TGCGCCAGCAGCCAAGACAGGGACTATTCCGCGGGGTCGCCTGACAATGAGCAGTTCTTC.

V is TRBV7-9 and J is TRBJ1-1, with 9 bases aligning to TRBD1. Losses at the gene ends were 7 bases for V and 1 base for J; bases not matched to a gene: 7. Germline V gives CDR1 SEHNR, CDR2 FQNEAQ (reference sequence). This CDR3 comprises 15 residues. In DNA form, the CDR3 reads TGTGCCAGCACCTTCTTACAGGGGGCGAACACTGAAGCTTTCTTT. Encoded protein: CASTFLQGANTEAFF.

The rearrangement joins TRBV7-2 to TRBJ1-5, with 8 bases lining up with TRBD1. Germline lookup yields CDR1 SGHTA and CDR2 FQGNSA. V was clipped by 5 bases and J by 4 bases; unmatched bases: 7. The CDR3 has 15 residues. CDR3 bases: TGTGCCAGCAGCCGACCAGGACAGGGAAATCAGCCCCAGCATTTT. Its translation is CASSRPGQGNQPQHF. The full variable domain, in which reference TRBV7-2 and TRBJ1-5 provide the parts outside the CDR3, is GAGVSQSPSNKVTEKGKDVELRCDPISGHTALYWYRQSLGQGLEFLIYFQGNSAPDKSGLPSDRFSAERTGGSVSTLTIQRTQQEDSAVYLCASSRPGQGNQPQHFGDGTRLSIL.